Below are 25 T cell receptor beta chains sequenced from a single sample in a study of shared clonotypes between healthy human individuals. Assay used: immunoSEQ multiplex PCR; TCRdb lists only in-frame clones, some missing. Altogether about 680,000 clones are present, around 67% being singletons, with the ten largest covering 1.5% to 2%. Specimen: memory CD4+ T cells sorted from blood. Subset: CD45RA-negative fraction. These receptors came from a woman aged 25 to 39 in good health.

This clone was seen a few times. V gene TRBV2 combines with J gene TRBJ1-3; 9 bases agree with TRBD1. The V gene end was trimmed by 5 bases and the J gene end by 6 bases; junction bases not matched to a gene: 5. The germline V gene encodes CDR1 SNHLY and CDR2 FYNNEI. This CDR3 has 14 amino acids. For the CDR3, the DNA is TGTGCCAGCAGTCGGACAGGGGCTCTAAACACCATATATTTT. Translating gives CASSRTGALNTIYF.

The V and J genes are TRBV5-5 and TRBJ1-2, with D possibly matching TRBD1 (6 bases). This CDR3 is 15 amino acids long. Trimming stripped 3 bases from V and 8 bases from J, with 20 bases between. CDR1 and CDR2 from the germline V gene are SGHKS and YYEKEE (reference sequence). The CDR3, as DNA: TGTGCCAGCAGCTGGGAATCCATGGGGGGCTTCGGCTACACCTTC. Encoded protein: CASSWESMGGFGYTF.

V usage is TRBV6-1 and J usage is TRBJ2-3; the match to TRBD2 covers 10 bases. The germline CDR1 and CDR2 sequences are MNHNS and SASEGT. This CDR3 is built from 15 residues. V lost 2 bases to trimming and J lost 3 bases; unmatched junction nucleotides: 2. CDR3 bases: TGTGCCAGCAGTGAATGGGGACTAGCGACAGATACGCAGTATTTT. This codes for CASSEWGLATDTQYF.

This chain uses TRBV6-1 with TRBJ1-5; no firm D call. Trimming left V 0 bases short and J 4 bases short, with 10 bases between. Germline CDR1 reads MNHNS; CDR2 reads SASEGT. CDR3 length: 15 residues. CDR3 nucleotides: TGTGCCAGCAGTGAAGCGAAAGTGGGGAATCAGCCCCAGCATTTT. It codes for CASSEAKVGNQPQHF.

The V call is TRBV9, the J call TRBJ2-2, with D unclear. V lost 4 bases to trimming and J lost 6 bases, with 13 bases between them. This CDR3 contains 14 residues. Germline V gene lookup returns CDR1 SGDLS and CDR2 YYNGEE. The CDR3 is CASSSRLDAGELFF. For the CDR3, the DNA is TGTGCCAGCAGCTCCCGACTCGACGCCGGGGAGCTGTTTTTT.

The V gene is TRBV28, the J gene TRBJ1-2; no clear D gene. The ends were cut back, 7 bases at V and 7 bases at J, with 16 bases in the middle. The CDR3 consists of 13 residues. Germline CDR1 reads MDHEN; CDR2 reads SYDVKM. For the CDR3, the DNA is TGTGCCAGCATCCCCAAGGGCGTCGGTGGCTACACCTTC. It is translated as CASIPKGVGGYTF.

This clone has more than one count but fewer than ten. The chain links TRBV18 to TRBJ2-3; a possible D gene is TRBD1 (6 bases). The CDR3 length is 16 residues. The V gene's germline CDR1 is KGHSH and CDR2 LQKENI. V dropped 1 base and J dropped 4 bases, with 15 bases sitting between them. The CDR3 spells CASSPLVQGIADTQYF. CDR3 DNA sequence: TGTGCCAGCTCACCACTGGTTCAGGGGATAGCAGATACGCAGTATTTT.

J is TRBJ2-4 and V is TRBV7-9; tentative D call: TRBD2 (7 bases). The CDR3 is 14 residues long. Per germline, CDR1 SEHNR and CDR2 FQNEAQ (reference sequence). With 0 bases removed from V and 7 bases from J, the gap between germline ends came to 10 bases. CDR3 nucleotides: TGTGCCAGCAGCTTAGCGGGGAGGGGGAACATTCAGTACTTC. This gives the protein CASSLAGRGNIQYF.

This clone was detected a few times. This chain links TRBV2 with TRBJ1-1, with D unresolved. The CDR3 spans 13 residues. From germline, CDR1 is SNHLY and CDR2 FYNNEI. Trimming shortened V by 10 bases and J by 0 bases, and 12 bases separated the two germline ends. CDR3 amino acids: CANKAQMNTEAFF. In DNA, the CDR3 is TGTGCCAACAAGGCTCAAATGAACACTGAAGCTTTCTTT.

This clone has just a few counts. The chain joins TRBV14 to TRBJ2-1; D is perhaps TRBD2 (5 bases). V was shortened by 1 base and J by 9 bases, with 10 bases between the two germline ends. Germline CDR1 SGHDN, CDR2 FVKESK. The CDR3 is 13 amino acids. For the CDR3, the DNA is TGTGCCAGCAGCCAAGTGAAAGAGGGTGAGCAGTTCTTC. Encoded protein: CASSQVKEGEQFF.

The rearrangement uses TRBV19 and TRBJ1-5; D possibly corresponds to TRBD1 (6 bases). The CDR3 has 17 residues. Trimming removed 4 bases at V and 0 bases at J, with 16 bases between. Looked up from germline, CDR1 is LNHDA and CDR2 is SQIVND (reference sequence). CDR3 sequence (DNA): TGTGCCAGTAGTACCCCTACAGGGACTTATAGCAATCAGCCCCAGCATTTT. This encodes CASSTPTGTYSNQPQHF.

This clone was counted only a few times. The CDR3 region has the DNA TGTGCCAGCAGTTTCGACCCTAACTATGGCTACACCTTC. This translates into CASSFDPNYGYTF. This chain uses TRBV27 with TRBJ1-2, with unresolved D. Germline V gene data show CDR1 as MNHEY and CDR2 as SMNVEV (reference sequence). The CDR3 consists of 13 residues. V was trimmed by 3 bases and J by 0 bases, leaving 5 bases between them.

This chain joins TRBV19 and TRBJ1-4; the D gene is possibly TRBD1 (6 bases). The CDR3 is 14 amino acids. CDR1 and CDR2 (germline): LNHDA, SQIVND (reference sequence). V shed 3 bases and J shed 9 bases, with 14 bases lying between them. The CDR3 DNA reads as TGTGCCAGTAGTATGGGGGGGGGCACTAAAAAACTGTTTTTT. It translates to CASSMGGGTKKLFF.

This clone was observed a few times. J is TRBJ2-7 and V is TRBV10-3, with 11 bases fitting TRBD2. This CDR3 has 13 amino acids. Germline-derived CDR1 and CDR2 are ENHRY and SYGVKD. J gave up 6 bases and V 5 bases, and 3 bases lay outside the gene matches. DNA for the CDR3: TGTGCCATCAGTTCAACTAGCGGGAGCGAGCAGTACTTC. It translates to CAISSTSGSEQYF.

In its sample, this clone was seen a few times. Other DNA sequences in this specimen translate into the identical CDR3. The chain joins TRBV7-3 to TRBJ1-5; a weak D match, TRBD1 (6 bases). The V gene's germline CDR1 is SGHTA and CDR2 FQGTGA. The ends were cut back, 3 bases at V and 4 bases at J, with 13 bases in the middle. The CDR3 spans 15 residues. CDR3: CASSFQGRGNQPQHF. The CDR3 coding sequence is TGTGCCAGCAGCTTTCAAGGCAGGGGAAATCAGCCCCAGCATTTT.

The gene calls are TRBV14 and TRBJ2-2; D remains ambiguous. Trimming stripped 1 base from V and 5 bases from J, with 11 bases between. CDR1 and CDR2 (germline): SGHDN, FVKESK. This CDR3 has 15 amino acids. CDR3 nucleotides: TGTGCCAGCAGCCAAGCTAGGAGTGGGACCGGGGAGCTGTTTTTT. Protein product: CASSQARSGTGELFF.

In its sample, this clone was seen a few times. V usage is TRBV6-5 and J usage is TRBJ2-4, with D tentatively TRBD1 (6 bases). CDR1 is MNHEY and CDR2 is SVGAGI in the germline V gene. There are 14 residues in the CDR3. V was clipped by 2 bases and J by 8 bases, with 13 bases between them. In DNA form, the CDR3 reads TGTGCCAGCAGTTACGACTCCAGGGGAGACATTCAGTACTTC. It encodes CASSYDSRGDIQYF.

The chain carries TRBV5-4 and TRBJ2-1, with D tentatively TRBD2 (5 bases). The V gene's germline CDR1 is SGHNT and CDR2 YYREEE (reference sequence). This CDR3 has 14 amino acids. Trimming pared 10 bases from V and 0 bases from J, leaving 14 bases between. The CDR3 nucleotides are TGTGCCGTCCGGAGGTCTAGCTCCTACAATGAGCAGTTCTTC. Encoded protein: CAVRRSSSYNEQFF. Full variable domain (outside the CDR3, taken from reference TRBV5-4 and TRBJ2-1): ETGVTQSPTHLIKTRGQQVTLRCSSQSGHNTVSWYQQALGQGPQFIFQYYREEENGRGNFPPRFSGLQFPNYSSELNVNALELDDSALYLCAVRRSSSYNEQFFGPGTRLTVL.

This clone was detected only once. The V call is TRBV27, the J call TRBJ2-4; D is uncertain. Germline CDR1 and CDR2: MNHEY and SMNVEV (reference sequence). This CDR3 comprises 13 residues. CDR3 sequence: CASNSHGQNIQYF. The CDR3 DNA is TGTGCGTCAAACTCCCACGGCCAAAACATTCAGTACTTC.

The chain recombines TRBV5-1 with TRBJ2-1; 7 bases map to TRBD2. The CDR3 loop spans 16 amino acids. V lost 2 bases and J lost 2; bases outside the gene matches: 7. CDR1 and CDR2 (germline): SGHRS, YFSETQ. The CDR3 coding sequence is TGCGCCAGCAGCTTTAAGGGCGGGAGTACCTACAATGAGCAGTTCTTC. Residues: CASSFKGGSTYNEQFF.

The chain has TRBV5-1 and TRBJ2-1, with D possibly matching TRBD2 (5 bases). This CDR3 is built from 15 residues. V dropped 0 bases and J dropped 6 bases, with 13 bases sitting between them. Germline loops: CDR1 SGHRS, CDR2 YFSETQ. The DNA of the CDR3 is TGCGCCAGCAGCTTGGATACACTAGTGGGCAATGAGCAGTTCTTC. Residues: CASSLDTLVGNEQFF.

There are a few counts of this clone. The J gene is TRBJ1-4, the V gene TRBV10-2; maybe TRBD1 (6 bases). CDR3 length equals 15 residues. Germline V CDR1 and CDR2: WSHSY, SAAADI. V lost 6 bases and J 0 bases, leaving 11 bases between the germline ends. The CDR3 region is CASRQNRATNEKLFF. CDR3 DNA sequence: TGCGCCAGCAGACAAAACAGGGCAACTAATGAAAAACTGTTTTTT.

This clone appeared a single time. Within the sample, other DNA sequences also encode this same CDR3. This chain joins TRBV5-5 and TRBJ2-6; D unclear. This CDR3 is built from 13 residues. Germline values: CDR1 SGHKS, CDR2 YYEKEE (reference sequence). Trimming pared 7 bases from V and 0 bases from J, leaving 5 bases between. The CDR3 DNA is TGTGCCAGCTCGCTCTCTGGGGCCAACGTCCTGACTTTC. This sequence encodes CASSLSGANVLTF.

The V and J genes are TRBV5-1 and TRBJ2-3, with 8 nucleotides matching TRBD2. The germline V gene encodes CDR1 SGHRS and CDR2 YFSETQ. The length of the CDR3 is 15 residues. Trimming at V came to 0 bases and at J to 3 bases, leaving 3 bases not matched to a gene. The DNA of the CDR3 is TGCGCCAGCAGCTTGGGAGCGGGAGAGACAGATACGCAGTATTTT. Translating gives CASSLGAGETDTQYF.

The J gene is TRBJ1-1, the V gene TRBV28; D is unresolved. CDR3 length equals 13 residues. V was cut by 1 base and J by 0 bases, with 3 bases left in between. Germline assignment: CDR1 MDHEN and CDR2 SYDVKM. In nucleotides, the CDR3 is TGTGCCAGCAGTTTATTGCTGAACACTGAAGCTTTCTTT. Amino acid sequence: CASSLLLNTEAFF. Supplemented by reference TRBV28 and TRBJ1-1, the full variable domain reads DVKVTQSSRYLVKRTGEKVFLECVQDMDHENMFWYRQDPGLGLRLIYFSYDVKMKEKGDIPEGYSVSREKKERFSLILESASTNQTSMYLCASSLLLNTEAFFGQGTRLTVV.